This T cell receptor (beta chain) was captured in a study of T-cell memory formation after mild COVID-19. General study points: Contracting CD4+ clones were located mainly in CM and EM, and CD8+ clones in EMRA.

V was clipped by 4 bases and J by 0 bases; unmatched bases: 5. Per the germline V gene, CDR1 is SGHRS and CDR2 is YFSETQ. The CDR3 covers 15 residues. TCRdb passed the 5' RACE reads through MiXCR, listing each CDR3 protein once. The sample shows 85,000 to 120,000 distinct CDR3 sequences, about 15% of them seen only once. There are a few counts of this clonotype. Its antigen is not known. The chain is built from TRBV5-1 and TRBJ2-7; the match to TRBD2 covers 9 bases. This clonotype originated in an adult woman who had mild COVID-19 (a few samples of this study predate the infection). Cell type and time point are not known. What was sequenced was PBMCs or a T cell subset sorted from them (not recorded which). CDR3 coding DNA: TGCGCCAGCAGCCCGGGACTAGCAAGCTCCTACGAGCAGTACTTC. Translated, it gives CASSPGLASSYEQYF.